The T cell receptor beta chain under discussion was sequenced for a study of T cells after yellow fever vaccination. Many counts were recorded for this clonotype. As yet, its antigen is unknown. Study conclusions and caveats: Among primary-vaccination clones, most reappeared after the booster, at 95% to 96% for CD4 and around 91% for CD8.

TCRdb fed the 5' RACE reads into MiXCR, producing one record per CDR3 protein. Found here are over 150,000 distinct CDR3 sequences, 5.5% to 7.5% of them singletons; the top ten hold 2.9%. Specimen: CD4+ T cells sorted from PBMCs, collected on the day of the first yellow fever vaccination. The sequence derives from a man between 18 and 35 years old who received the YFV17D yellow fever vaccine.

The CDR3 sequence: CSARDKRFTDTQYF. The CDR3, as DNA: TGCAGTGCTAGGGACAAGAGGTTCACAGATACGCAGTATTTT. The rearrangement joins TRBV20-1 to TRBJ2-3, with a tentative D call TRBD1 (5 bases). The germline V gene has CDR1 DFQATT and CDR2 SNEGSKA (reference sequence). This CDR3 has 14 amino acids. V lost 3 bases and J lost 2, with 12 bases in between.